Listed below are T cell receptor beta chains from one sample, sequenced in a study of blood T cell repertoires in COVID-19. Produced via immunoSEQ multiplex PCR; TCRdb's table is partial and in-frame only. The repertoire consists of about 320,000 clones, with roughly 87% occurring once and the leading ten covering less than 6%. Sequenced: PBMCs or T cells enriched from blood (not recorded which). All receptors derive from a woman in her 30s who had recovered from COVID-19. Both conserved end residues are trimmed from each CDR3. Fields, in order: V gene, CDR3 protein.

TRBV2 ASNLKQGTGELF
TRBV9 ASSVGTGISNTEAF
TRBV6-4 ASSDSAGTGNNEQF
TRBV2 ASSRVSAGTGELF
TRBV6-5 ASSYGLYSNTIY
TRBV9 ASSRGGGVFTGGYT
TRBV12-5 ASGLVRGAGLTRGTGELF
TRBV6-5 ASSPGTGVSPLH
TRBV29-1 SVEARDSYSGANVLT
TRBV6-5 ASSRDRLAYEQY
TRBV27 ASSPAGDRGTYNEQF
TRBV15 ATSEGRQPQH
TRBV10-2 ASSSGGGQGAQKLF
TRBV15 ATSRWAGRVYGYT
TRBV6-6 ASSYSAGGDYGYT
TRBV27 ASRPAGYNQPQH